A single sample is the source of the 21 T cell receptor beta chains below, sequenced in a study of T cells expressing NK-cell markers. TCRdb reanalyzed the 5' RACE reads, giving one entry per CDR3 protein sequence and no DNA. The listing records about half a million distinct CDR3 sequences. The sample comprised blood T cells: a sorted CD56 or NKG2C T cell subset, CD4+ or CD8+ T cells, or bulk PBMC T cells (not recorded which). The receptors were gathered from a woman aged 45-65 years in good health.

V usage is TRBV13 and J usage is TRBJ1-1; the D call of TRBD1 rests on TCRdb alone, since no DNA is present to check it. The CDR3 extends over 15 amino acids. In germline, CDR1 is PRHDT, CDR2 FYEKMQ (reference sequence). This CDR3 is CASSSPARLNTEAFF.

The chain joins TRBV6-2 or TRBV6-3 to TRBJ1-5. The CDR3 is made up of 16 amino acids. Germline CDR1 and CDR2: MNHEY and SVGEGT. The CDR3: CASSYRRRGGNQPQHF.

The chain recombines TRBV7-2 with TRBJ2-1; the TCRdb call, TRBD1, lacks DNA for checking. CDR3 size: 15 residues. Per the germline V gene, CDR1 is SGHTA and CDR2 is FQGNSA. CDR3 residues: CASSPLGWGANEQFF.

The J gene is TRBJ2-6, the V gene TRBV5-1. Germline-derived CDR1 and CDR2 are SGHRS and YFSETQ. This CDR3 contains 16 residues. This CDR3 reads CASSLVGVPGANVLTF.

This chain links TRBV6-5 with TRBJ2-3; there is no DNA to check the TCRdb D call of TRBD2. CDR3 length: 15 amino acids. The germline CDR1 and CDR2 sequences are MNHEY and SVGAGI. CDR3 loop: CASSYEPSGTDTQYF.

The chain's CDR3 is CSVIRDRGHEQYF. The rearrangement links TRBV29-1 to TRBJ2-7; TCRdb lists TRBD1, though no DNA is available to test this call. Germline CDR1 is SQVTM and CDR2 is ANQGSEA. CDR3 length: 13 residues.

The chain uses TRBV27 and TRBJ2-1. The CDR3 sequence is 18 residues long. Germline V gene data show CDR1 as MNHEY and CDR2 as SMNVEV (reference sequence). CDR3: CASSLLRPSLFSYNEQFF.

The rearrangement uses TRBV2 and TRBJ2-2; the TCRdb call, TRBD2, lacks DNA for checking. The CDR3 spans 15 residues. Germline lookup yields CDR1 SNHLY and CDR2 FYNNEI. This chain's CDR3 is CASKRTSGSTGELFF.

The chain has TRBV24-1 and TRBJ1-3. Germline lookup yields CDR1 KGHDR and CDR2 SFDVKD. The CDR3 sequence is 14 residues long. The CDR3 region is CATSDMSEGNTIYF.

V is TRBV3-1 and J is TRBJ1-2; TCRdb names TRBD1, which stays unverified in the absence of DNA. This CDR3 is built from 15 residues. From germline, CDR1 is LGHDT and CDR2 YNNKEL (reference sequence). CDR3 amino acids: CASSQVATGFYGYTF.

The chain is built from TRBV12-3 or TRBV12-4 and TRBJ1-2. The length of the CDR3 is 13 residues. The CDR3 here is CASIGDGPHGYTF.

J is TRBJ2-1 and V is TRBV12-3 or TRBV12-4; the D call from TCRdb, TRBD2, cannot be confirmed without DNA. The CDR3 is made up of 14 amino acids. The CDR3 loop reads CAILLAGRKNEQFF.

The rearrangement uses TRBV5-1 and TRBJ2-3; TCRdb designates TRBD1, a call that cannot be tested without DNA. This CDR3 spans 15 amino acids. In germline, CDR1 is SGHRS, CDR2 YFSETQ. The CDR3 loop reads CASSTPDRLADTQYF.

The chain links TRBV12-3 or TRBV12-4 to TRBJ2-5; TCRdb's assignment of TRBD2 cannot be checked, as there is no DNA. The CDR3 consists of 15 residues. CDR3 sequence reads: CASRRSGGAQETQYF.

CDR3 amino acids: CASSPGLPSYEQYF. The rearrangement uses TRBV25-1 and TRBJ2-7; TCRdb returns TRBD2, unconfirmable since there is no DNA. Germline assignment: CDR1 MGHDK and CDR2 SYGVNS. The CDR3 spans 14 residues.

CDR3: CASSGAKGGADTQYF. The chain joins TRBV6-5 to TRBJ2-3; TCRdb picks TRBD1, but there is no DNA to check that call. This CDR3 is built from 15 residues. CDR1 is MNHEY and CDR2 is SVGAGI in the germline V gene.

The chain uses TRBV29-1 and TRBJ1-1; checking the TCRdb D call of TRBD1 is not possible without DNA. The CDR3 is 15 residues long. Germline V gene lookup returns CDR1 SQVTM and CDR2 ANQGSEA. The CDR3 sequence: CSGLPPTGGDTEAFF.

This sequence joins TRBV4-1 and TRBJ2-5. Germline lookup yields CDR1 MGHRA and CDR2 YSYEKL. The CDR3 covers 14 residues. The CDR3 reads CASSQDQSLETQYF.

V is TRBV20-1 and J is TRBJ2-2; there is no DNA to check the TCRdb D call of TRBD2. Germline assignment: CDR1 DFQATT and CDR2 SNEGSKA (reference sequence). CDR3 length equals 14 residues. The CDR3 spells CSAFSGRADGELFF.

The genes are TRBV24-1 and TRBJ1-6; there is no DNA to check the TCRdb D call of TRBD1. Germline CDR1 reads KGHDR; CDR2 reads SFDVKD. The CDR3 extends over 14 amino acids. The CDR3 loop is CATSAGTSNSPLHF.

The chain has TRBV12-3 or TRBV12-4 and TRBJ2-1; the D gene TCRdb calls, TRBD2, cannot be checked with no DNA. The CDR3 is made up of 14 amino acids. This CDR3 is CASSKTGTSYEQFF.